This is a list of T cell receptor beta chains from one sample in a study of T-cell reconstitution after alpha-beta-depleted transplantation in children. TCRdb recomputed calls from the PCR reads with MiXCR, one row per CDR3 protein. The table records about 200,000 distinct CDR3 sequences, approximately 7% of them present only once. The material sequenced was PBMCs, taken before TCRalphabeta/CD19-depleted stem cell transplant. Every receptor here comes from a boy aged 2 to 10 with acute lymphoblastic leukemia, due to receive a stem cell transplant. The conserved cysteine and the conserved F or W are not part of the CDR3 here.

>TRBJ2-2|TRBV4-3
ASSQVWGSRGSGELF
>TRBJ2-5|TRBV9
ASSVGGMNQETQY
>TRBJ1-5|TRBV7-2
ASSLGLNRPQH
>TRBJ2-7|TRBV28
ASSLWTSGSMYEQY
>TRBJ1-4|TRBV28
ASSPGYRNGEKLF
>TRBJ1-1|TRBV5-1
ASSGGVNTEAF
>TRBJ1-1|TRBV6-2/TRBV6-3
ASRLLNTEAF
>TRBJ2-4|TRBV6-8
ASSPPRQGNIQY
>TRBJ1-5|TRBV6-4
ASSETGQGQPQH
>TRBJ2-2|TRBV18
ASSPPEGHGELF
>TRBJ2-5|TRBV5-4
ASSNEGRETQY
>TRBJ2-7|TRBV10-1
ASSESGAFYEQY
>TRBJ2-3|TRBV9
ASTPLEGDSADTQY
>TRBJ1-6|TRBV11-3
ASSLREGNNSPLH
>TRBJ1-5|TRBV24-1
ATSGTANQPQH
>TRBJ2-7|TRBV4-3
ASSQEINRGYEQY